Below, 23 T cell receptor beta chains from the same sample are listed, as sequenced in a study of control samples from healthy donors and cancer patients. The repertoire was sequenced with immunoSEQ multiplex PCR; TCRdb's copy has only in-frame clones and lacks some. The sample holds tens of thousands of clones, 85% to 90% seen once. The sequenced material came from blood. The origin of the receptors is a man aged 50 to 60 in good health.

This chain links TRBV4-1 with TRBJ2-7; weak D call: TRBD1 (6 bases). This CDR3 region has 15 residues. Trimming left V 1 base short and J 4 bases short, with 14 bases between. CDR1 and CDR2 from the germline V gene are MGHRA and YSYEKL. The CDR3 protein is CASSQGSGGRYEQYF. The CDR3 nucleotides read TGCGCCAGCAGCCAAGGGTCTGGGGGCAGGTACGAGCAGTACTTC.

The V call is TRBV6-5, the J call TRBJ1-5, with D possibly TRBD1 on 5 matching bases. Deletions cut 4 bases from V and 5 bases from J, with 9 bases between. In germline, CDR1 is MNHEY, CDR2 SVGAGI. This CDR3 is 13 amino acids long. The CDR3 here is CASSLGVDQPQHF. DNA of the CDR3: TGTGCCAGCAGTTTAGGGGTTGATCAGCCCCAGCATTTT.

The J gene is TRBJ2-1, the V gene TRBV11-2, with D possibly being TRBD1 or TRBD2 (5 bases each). The germline CDR1 and CDR2 sequences are SGHAT and FQNNGV. There are 12 residues in the CDR3. V was trimmed by 1 base and J by 12 bases, leaving 10 bases between them. The DNA for the CDR3 is TGTGCCAGCAGCTTAGTCGGGGCCGGGCAGTTCTTC. Its translation is CASSLVGAGQFF.

This clone turned up a few times. V is TRBV9 and J is TRBJ1-2; D remains ambiguous. Trimming removed 0 bases at V and 5 bases at J, with 11 bases between. The CDR3 has 14 residues. Per germline, CDR1 SGDLS and CDR2 YYNGEE. CDR3: CASSVGQTSYGYTF. CDR3 nucleotides: TGTGCCAGCAGCGTAGGGCAGACCTCTTATGGCTACACCTTC.

The genes are TRBV3-1 (or the pseudogene TRBV3-2) and TRBJ1-3, with D perhaps TRBD1 (5 bases). V lost 4 bases and J lost 0, with 13 bases in between. The CDR3 totals 16 residues. Germline CDR1 and CDR2: LGHDT and YNNKEL (reference sequence). The CDR3 is CASSRNRQSSGNTIYF. In DNA form, the CDR3 reads TGTGCCAGCAGCCGAAATCGACAGAGCTCTGGAAACACCATATATTTT.

V is TRBV7-9 and J is TRBJ1-4; D perhaps matches TRBD1 (5 bases). Germline lookup yields CDR1 SEHNR and CDR2 FQNEAQ (reference sequence). V was cut by 6 bases and J by 5 bases, with 10 bases left in between. The CDR3 is made up of 13 amino acids. CDR3 sequence: CASSSGTNEKLFF. CDR3 coding DNA: TGTGCCAGCAGTTCCGGGACGAATGAAAAACTGTTTTTT.

The J gene is TRBJ1-1, the V gene TRBV12-3 or TRBV12-4; no clear D gene. The ends were cut back, 3 bases at V and 1 base at J, with 6 bases in the middle. CDR3 length: 13 residues. CDR3 coding DNA: TGTGCCAGCAGTTTCATGAGGAACACTGAAGCTTTCTTT. It codes for CASSFMRNTEAFF.

This clone has only one observation. J is TRBJ1-1 and V is TRBV9; D might be TRBD1 (6 bases). CDR1 and CDR2 from the germline V gene are SGDLS and YYNGEE. Trimming took 0 bases from V and 10 from J, leaving 10 bases between them. This CDR3 spans 12 amino acids. The DNA of the CDR3 is TGTGCCAGCAGCGTAGCATTCAGGGGAGCTTTCTTT. Protein sequence: CASSVAFRGAFF.

The rearrangement links TRBV18 to TRBJ2-3; D is possibly TRBD1 (6 bases). The CDR3 covers 16 residues. V dropped 4 bases and J dropped 3 bases, with 17 bases sitting between them. Germline CDR1 reads KGHSH; CDR2 reads LQKENI. The CDR3 DNA sequence: TGTGCCAGCTCACTTTACGGACAGACCTATACAGATACGCAGTATTTT. Translated, it gives CASSLYGQTYTDTQYF. The full variable domain, completed using reference TRBV18 and TRBJ2-3, is NAGVMQNPRHLVRRRGQEARLRCSPMKGHSHVYWYRQLPEEGLKFMVYLQKENIIDESGMPKERFSAEFPKEGPSILRIQQVVRGDSAAYFCASSLYGQTYTDTQYFGPGTRLTVL.

The V and J genes are TRBV30 and TRBJ1-1; possibly TRBD1 for D (5 bases). Between the trimmed V and J ends, which lost 2 bases and 1 base, there was a span of 11 bases. Germline CDR1 and CDR2: GTSNPN and SVGIG (reference sequence). The CDR3 is made up of 14 amino acids. Here the CDR3 DNA reads TGTGCCTGGAGTACAACGACAGCGAACACTGAAGCTTTCTTT. It encodes CAWSTTTANTEAFF. The complete variable domain, with remaining parts taken from reference TRBV30 and TRBJ1-1, reads SQTIHQWPATLVQPVGSPLSLECTVEGTSNPNLYWYRQAAGRGLQLLFYSVGIGQISSEVPQNLSASRPQDRQFILSSKKLLLSDSGFYLCAWSTTTANTEAFFGQGTRLTVV.

In its sample, this clone was seen a few times. The rearrangement joins TRBV18 to TRBJ2-2, with TRBD1 identical over 9 bases. Unmatched junction bases numbered 7, after V lost 8 bases and J lost 3 bases. Per the germline V gene, CDR1 is KGHSH and CDR2 is LQKENI. The CDR3 is 15 residues long. CDR3 amino acids: CASTGQGRYTGELFF. CDR3 bases: TGTGCCAGCACTGGACAGGGGCGGTACACCGGGGAGCTGTTTTTT.

CDR3 loop: CASSTLGDSTNYGYTF. In DNA form, the CDR3 reads TGTGCCAGCAGCACCTTGGGAGACTCGACTAACTATGGCTACACCTTC. The chain is built from TRBV7-2 and TRBJ1-2, with D hard to call. This CDR3 has 16 amino acids. Germline V gene lookup returns CDR1 SGHTA and CDR2 FQGNSA. Trimming removed 5 bases from V and 0 bases from J, with 16 bases in between. The full variable domain, with the rest looked up from reference TRBV7-2 and TRBJ1-2, is GAGVSQSPSNKVTEKGKDVELRCDPISGHTALYWYRQSLGQGLEFLIYFQGNSAPDKSGLPSDRFSAERTGGSVSTLTIQRTQQEDSAVYLCASSTLGDSTNYGYTFGSGTRLTVV.

V gene TRBV6-5 combines with J gene TRBJ2-2, with 8 positions matching TRBD1. CDR1 and CDR2 from the germline V gene are MNHEY and SVGAGI. Germline trimming cut 6 bases from V and 4 bases from J; bases unmatched to any gene: 4. The CDR3 extends over 14 amino acids. CDR3 sequence (DNA): TGTGCCAGCAGGAGGACAGGGTTCACCGGGGAGCTGTTTTTT. This sequence encodes CASRRTGFTGELFF.

The V and J genes are TRBV6-1 and TRBJ1-2; 7 positions match TRBD1. Germline trimming cut 0 bases from V and 4 bases from J; bases unmatched to any gene: 5. Germline assignment: CDR1 MNHNS and CDR2 SASEGT. This CDR3 has 15 residues. CDR3 protein: CASSEAPGQAYGYTF. The CDR3, as DNA: TGTGCCAGCAGTGAAGCCCCCGGACAGGCCTATGGCTACACCTTC.

CDR3 nucleotide sequence: TGTGCCAGCAGCGTGGCCGGAGGGGGCAATGAGCAGTTCTTC. It is translated as CASSVAGGGNEQFF. V usage is TRBV9 and J usage is TRBJ2-1; the D call may be TRBD1 or TRBD2 (6 bases each). Trimming took 2 bases from V and 6 from J, leaving 12 bases between them. The length of the CDR3 is 14 residues. The germline CDR1 and CDR2 sequences are SGDLS and YYNGEE.

V usage is TRBV3-1 (or the pseudogene TRBV3-2) and J usage is TRBJ1-2; TRBD1 might be the D (5 bases). Looked up from germline, CDR1 is LGHDT and CDR2 is YNNKEL (reference sequence). This CDR3 comprises 13 residues. V dropped 1 base and J dropped 4 bases, with 7 bases sitting between them. CDR3: CASSQAGSYGYTF. CDR3 bases: TGTGCCAGCAGCCAAGCAGGGAGCTATGGCTACACCTTC.

This chain connects TRBV5-4 to TRBJ1-1; 7 positions agree with TRBD1. The CDR3 totals 15 residues. Germline V CDR1 and CDR2: SGHNT, YYREEE (reference sequence). V was clipped by 3 bases and J by 12 bases; unmatched bases: 17. CDR3 DNA: TGTGCCAGCAGCTATAAAGCCGGGACAGCGGAGAAAACTTTCTTT. It yields the protein CASSYKAGTAEKTFF.

This clone was picked up a small number of times. The rearrangement links TRBV18 to TRBJ1-1; D might be TRBD1 (5 bases). From germline, CDR1 is KGHSH and CDR2 LQKENI. V lost 6 bases and J 1 base, leaving 12 bases between the germline ends. This CDR3 comprises 14 residues. In nucleotides, the CDR3 is TGTGCCAGCTCTGACGGGGCGGCGAACACTGAAGCTTTCTTT. This translates into CASSDGAANTEAFF. Full variable domain (rest looked up from reference TRBV18 and TRBJ1-1): NAGVMQNPRHLVRRRGQEARLRCSPMKGHSHVYWYRQLPEEGLKFMVYLQKENIIDESGMPKERFSAEFPKEGPSILRIQQVVRGDSAAYFCASSDGAANTEAFFGQGTRLTVV.

The chain combines TRBV15 with TRBJ1-2; D perhaps matches TRBD1 (5 bases). CDR1 and CDR2 (germline): LNHNV, YYDKDF (reference sequence). With 5 bases removed from V and 8 bases from J, the gap between germline ends came to 15 bases. The CDR3 covers 13 residues. The CDR3 nucleotides read TGTGCCACCAGCGCGGGGGAATTGAGCGGCTACACCTTC. This translates into CATSAGELSGYTF.

This rearrangement joins TRBV14 to TRBJ1-6; D not certain. CDR1 SGHDN and CDR2 FVKESK come from the germline V gene. The V gene lost 6 bases and the J gene lost 0 bases, with 12 bases spanning the gap. The CDR3 runs 16 residues. The CDR3 reads CASRPSPSSYNSPLHF. The CDR3 DNA sequence: TGTGCCAGCAGACCATCGCCAAGCTCCTATAATTCACCCCTCCACTTT.

The V and J genes are TRBV5-5 and TRBJ1-6, with D hard to call. Germline V gene data show CDR1 as SGHKS and CDR2 as YYEKEE (reference sequence). The CDR3 contains 12 residues. With 2 bases removed from V and 7 bases from J, the gap between germline ends came to 4 bases. The CDR3 reads CASSLRNSPLHF. As DNA, the CDR3 is TGTGCCAGCAGCTTAAGGAATTCACCCCTCCACTTT.

This chain links TRBV5-5 with TRBJ2-5; 12 nucleotides line up with TRBD2. Germline trimming cut 0 bases from V and 4 bases from J; bases unmatched to any gene: 7. Germline loops: CDR1 SGHKS, CDR2 YYEKEE (reference sequence). This CDR3 has 17 amino acids. In DNA form, the CDR3 reads TGTGCCAGCAGCTTGGAAGGACTAGCGGGGCTCGGAGAGACCCAGTACTTC. Protein sequence: CASSLEGLAGLGETQYF.

The chain uses TRBV4-2 and TRBJ1-1; no reliable D call. Germline CDR1 reads LGHNA; CDR2 reads YNFKEQ. This CDR3 contains 14 residues. V was cut by 0 bases and J by 1 base, with 6 bases left in between. In nucleotides, the CDR3 is TGTGCCAGCAGCCAAGATCTTGGGAACACTGAAGCTTTCTTT. Amino acid sequence: CASSQDLGNTEAFF.